Following are 21 T cell receptor beta chains from one sample sequenced in a study of T cell responses to AZD1222 COVID-19 vaccine. Assay: immunoSEQ multiplex PCR; the TCRdb copy retains only in-frame clones and omits some. Of about 34,000 clones listed, approximately 91% are singletons. The specimen comprised peripheral blood, sampled on day 0 of AZD1222 vaccination. Receptor source: an adult in good health.

V and J are TRBV28 and TRBJ1-2; 10 bases map to TRBD1. CDR1 and CDR2 from the germline V gene are MDHEN and SYDVKM. This CDR3 has 16 residues. V lost 7 bases to trimming and J lost 4 bases; unmatched junction nucleotides: 12. In DNA form, the CDR3 reads TGTGCCAGCAATTATCACCCGGGACAGGGGTTCTATGGCTACACCTTC. Amino acids: CASNYHPGQGFYGYTF.

V usage is TRBV27 and J usage is TRBJ1-2, with TRBD1 identical over 9 bases. V was pared by 3 bases and J by 2 bases, with 4 bases of the junction left unmatched. Germline-derived CDR1 and CDR2 are MNHEY and SMNVEV (reference sequence). The length of the CDR3 is 15 residues. DNA for the CDR3: TGTGCCAGCAGTTTTACCGGGACAGGGAACTATGGCTACACCTTC. Amino acid sequence: CASSFTGTGNYGYTF.

The chain is built from TRBV7-2 and TRBJ2-6; the match to TRBD2 covers 11 bases. The CDR3 is 18 amino acids. The V gene end was trimmed by 6 bases and the J gene end by 0 bases; junction bases not matched to a gene: 7. Germline CDR1 SGHTA, CDR2 FQGNSA. CDR3 amino acids: CASSFVSGRASGANVLTF. The DNA for the CDR3 is TGTGCCAGCAGTTTCGTTAGCGGGAGGGCCTCTGGGGCCAACGTCCTGACTTTC.

This rearrangement joins TRBV5-4 to TRBJ2-7; 8 bases align to TRBD1. Per the germline V gene, CDR1 is SGHNT and CDR2 is YYREEE (reference sequence). The trim removed 2 bases at V and 3 bases at J, leaving 4 bases unmatched. The length of the CDR3 is 14 residues. In DNA, the CDR3 is TGTGCCAGCAGCTTTAAGGACAGGGACTACGAGCAGTACTTC. Translated: CASSFKDRDYEQYF.

The chain has TRBV6-2 or TRBV6-3 and TRBJ2-2, with D hard to call. The CDR3 loop spans 15 amino acids. Germline values: CDR1 MNHEY, CDR2 SVGEGT. Trimming left V 5 bases short and J 0 bases short, with 10 bases between. CDR3 sequence (DNA): TGTGCCAGCAGTGCAGGAGATTCGAACACCGGGGAGCTGTTTTTT. Its translation is CASSAGDSNTGELFF.

The CDR3 loop is CASSPGTSGRWYEQYF. The DNA of the CDR3 is TGTGCCAGCAGCCCCGGGACTAGCGGGAGATGGTACGAGCAGTACTTC. The gene calls are TRBV3-1 (or the pseudogene TRBV3-2) and TRBJ2-7, with 14 bases that match TRBD2. The CDR3 totals 16 residues. Germline CDR1 is LGHDT and CDR2 is YNNKEL (reference sequence). J lost 4 bases, V lost 4 bases, and 6 bases had no gene match.

The count of this clone is one. V and J are TRBV18 and TRBJ1-2, with no clear D. The CDR3 runs to 14 residues. The V gene's germline CDR1 is KGHSH and CDR2 LQKENI. V was shortened by 3 bases and J by 0 bases, with 8 bases between the two germline ends. As DNA, the CDR3 is TGTGCCAGCTCACCCACTGAGGCTAACTATGGCTACACCTTC. Protein sequence: CASSPTEANYGYTF.

Here the CDR3 reads CASSPEGNIQYF. Here the CDR3 DNA reads TGTGCCAGCAGCCCAGAGGGAAACATTCAGTACTTC. The chain uses TRBV7-9 and TRBJ2-4; D is perhaps TRBD2 (5 bases). Trimming shortened V by 5 bases and J by 6 bases, and 8 bases separated the two germline ends. Germline-derived CDR1 and CDR2 are SEHNR and FQNEAQ (reference sequence). The CDR3 is 12 amino acids.

This chain joins TRBV5-4 and TRBJ2-2, with unresolved D. Trimming removed 0 bases from V and 2 bases from J, with 8 bases in between. Germline CDR1 SGHNT, CDR2 YYREEE (reference sequence). CDR3 length: 15 amino acids. The CDR3 loop reads CASSLAQPNTGELFF. The CDR3 DNA reads as TGTGCCAGCAGCTTGGCACAACCCAACACCGGGGAGCTGTTTTTT.

The chain combines TRBV5-3 with TRBJ1-5; D is unclear. TRBV5-3 is recorded as an ORF, its role being uncertain. This CDR3 is 14 amino acids long. The V end lost 1 base, the J end lost 0 bases, and 5 bases lay between the germline ends. CDR3 region: CARSLNGSNQPQHF. CDR3 bases: TGTGCCAGAAGCTTGAACGGTAGCAATCAGCCCCAGCATTTT.

Points on this clone: The sample contains more than one DNA sequence encoding this CDR3. V and J are TRBV18 and TRBJ2-7; 7 positions agree with TRBD1. CDR3 length: 13 amino acids. V dropped 3 bases and J dropped 2; count of bases not matched to a gene: 1. The germline V gene has CDR1 KGHSH and CDR2 LQKENI. The CDR3 sequence is CASSPQGAYEQYF. The CDR3 nucleotides are TGTGCCAGCTCACCCCAGGGGGCCTACGAGCAGTACTTC.

This clone was seen a single time. J is TRBJ1-5 and V is TRBV28; weak D call: TRBD1 (5 bases). The V end was cut by 6 bases, the J end by 2 bases, with 14 bases between. The CDR3 runs to 15 residues. In germline, CDR1 is MDHEN, CDR2 SYDVKM. The DNA for the CDR3 is TGTGCCAGCAGCCGAAACAGGATTCGCAATCAGCCCCAGCATTTT. As protein: CASSRNRIRNQPQHF. The full variable domain, in which reference TRBV28 and TRBJ1-5 provide the parts outside the CDR3, is DVKVTQSSRYLVKRTGEKVFLECVQDMDHENMFWYRQDPGLGLRLIYFSYDVKMKEKGDIPEGYSVSREKKERFSLILESASTNQTSMYLCASSRNRIRNQPQHFGDGTRLSIL.

The rearrangement uses TRBV6-1 and TRBJ2-5; 7 bases match TRBD1. Germline CDR1 MNHNS, CDR2 SASEGT. The CDR3 is 17 residues long. V trimming: 1 base; J trimming: 5 bases; junction bases outside the gene matches: 13. This CDR3 is CASSEGGRGRGLETQYF. The CDR3 DNA is TGTGCCAGCAGTGAAGGCGGAAGGGGAAGGGGGCTGGAGACCCAGTACTTC.

The gene calls are TRBV13 and TRBJ2-7; tentatively, D is TRBD1 or TRBD2 (5 bases each). V dropped 5 bases and J dropped 2 bases, with 19 bases sitting between them. The germline gives CDR1 PRHDT, CDR2 FYEKMQ (reference sequence). The CDR3 length is 16 residues. The CDR3 coding sequence is TGTGCCAGCAGCACATCCTCCCGCCGAGGGGCCTACGAGCAGTACTTC. Amino acid sequence: CASSTSSRRGAYEQYF.

The J gene is TRBJ1-2, the V gene TRBV6-1, with 7 bases fitting TRBD1. CDR3 size: 15 residues. The J segment lost 7 bases and the V segment lost 0 bases, leaving 8 bases of the junction unmatched. CDR1 and CDR2 from the germline V gene are MNHNS and SASEGT. In nucleotides, the CDR3 is TGTGCCAGCAGTGAAGCGAGGACAGGTGCCTCTGGCTACACCTTC. This sequence encodes CASSEARTGASGYTF.

The rearrangement uses TRBV7-9 and TRBJ2-2; D is perhaps TRBD1 (5 bases). V was trimmed by 5 bases and J by 9 bases, leaving 16 bases between them. CDR1 SEHNR and CDR2 FQNEAQ come from the germline V gene (reference sequence). The CDR3 extends over 14 amino acids. CDR3 coding DNA: TGTGCCAGCAGCCCTATCAGCGTGGACAGGGAGCTGTTTTTT. It encodes CASSPISVDRELFF.

This chain uses TRBV10-3 with TRBJ1-1; the match to TRBD1 covers 10 bases. Germline CDR1 and CDR2: ENHRY and SYGVKD. After removal of 3 bases from V and 5 bases from J, the junction contained 21 bases not matched to a gene. The CDR3 has 20 amino acids. Here the CDR3 reads CAISDPPRQGASWPGTEAFF. In DNA, the CDR3 is TGTGCCATCAGTGATCCCCCACGACAGGGGGCGTCGTGGCCGGGAACTGAAGCTTTCTTT.

V is TRBV2 and J is TRBJ2-2, with TRBD1 matching over 9 bases. The CDR3 runs 15 residues. Germline lookup yields CDR1 SNHLY and CDR2 FYNNEI. V lost 5 bases and J lost 4; bases outside the gene matches: 5. CDR3 coding DNA: TGTGCCAGCAGTACGGGACAGGGCGGCACCGGGGAGCTGTTTTTT. It codes for CASSTGQGGTGELFF.

CDR3 sequence (DNA): TGTGCCAGCAGCCCGAGCGCCGGGGAGTACTACGAGCAGTACTTC. Amino acid sequence: CASSPSAGEYYEQYF. The chain has TRBV7-9 and TRBJ2-7, with D possibly TRBD2 on 5 matching bases. This CDR3 is 15 amino acids long. Deletions cut 5 bases from V and 3 bases from J, with 17 bases between. In germline, CDR1 is SEHNR, CDR2 FQNEAQ (reference sequence).

V gene TRBV2 combines with J gene TRBJ1-1; 7 bases are shared with TRBD1. Trimming removed 2 bases from V and 1 base from J; junction bases left unmatched: 1. Looked up from germline, CDR1 is SNHLY and CDR2 is FYNNEI. This CDR3 is 14 amino acids long. The CDR3 coding sequence is TGTGCCAGCAGTGAAAAGGGGGCGAACACTGAAGCTTTCTTT. It is translated as CASSEKGANTEAFF. The full variable domain, rest sourced from reference TRBV2 and TRBJ1-1, is EPEVTQTPSHQVTQMGQEVILRCVPISNHLYFYWYRQILGQKVEFLVSFYNNEISEKSEIFDDQFSVERPDGSNFTLKIRSTKLEDSAMYFCASSEKGANTEAFFGQGTRLTVV.

The rearrangement links TRBV20-1 to TRBJ1-1, with no clear D. Trimming took 5 bases from V and 2 from J, leaving 6 bases between them. The CDR3 runs 11 residues. Germline CDR1 reads DFQATT; CDR2 reads SNEGSKA (reference sequence). The CDR3 loop reads CSAPRNTEAFF. The CDR3 bases are TGCAGTGCTCCAAGAAACACTGAAGCTTTCTTT.